This record concerns one T cell receptor beta chain sequence. Other DNA sequences in the same sample also yield this CDR3. This entry is derived from a study of T cell changes during pregnancy in multiple sclerosis. TCRdb's copy holds only in-frame clones and misses some; the assay was immunoSEQ multiplex PCR. The top ten hold over 0.8% of the sample, which has just under 80,000 clones, 85% to 95% seen once. After removal of 4 bases from V and 4 bases from J, the junction contained 1 base not matched to a gene. The CDR3 is 13 amino acids. Germline V gene lookup returns CDR1 SNHLY and CDR2 FYNNEI. The receptor comes from a female donor with multiple sclerosis, enrolled in a pregnancy study. J is TRBJ2-1 and V is TRBV2; the match to TRBD2 covers 7 bases. The sample here was peripheral blood, taken in the first trimester of pregnancy. This CDR3 reads CASSGEGYNEQFF. DNA of the CDR3: TGTGCCAGCAGTGGGGAGGGATACAATGAGCAGTTCTTC.